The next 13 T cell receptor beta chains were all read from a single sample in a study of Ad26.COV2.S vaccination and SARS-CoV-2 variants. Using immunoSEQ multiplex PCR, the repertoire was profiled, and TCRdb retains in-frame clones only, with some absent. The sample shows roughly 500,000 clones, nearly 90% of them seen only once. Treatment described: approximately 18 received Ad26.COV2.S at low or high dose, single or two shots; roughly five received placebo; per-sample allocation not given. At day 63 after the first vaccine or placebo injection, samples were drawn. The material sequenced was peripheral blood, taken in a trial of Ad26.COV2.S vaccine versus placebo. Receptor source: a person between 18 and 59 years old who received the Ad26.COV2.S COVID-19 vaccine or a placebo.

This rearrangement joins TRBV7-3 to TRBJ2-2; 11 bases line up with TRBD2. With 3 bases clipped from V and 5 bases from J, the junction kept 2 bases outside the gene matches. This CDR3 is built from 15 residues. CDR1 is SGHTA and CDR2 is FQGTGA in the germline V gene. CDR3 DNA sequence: TGTGCCAGCAGCTTTATAGCGGGAGGGACCGGGGAGCTGTTTTTT. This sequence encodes CASSFIAGGTGELFF.

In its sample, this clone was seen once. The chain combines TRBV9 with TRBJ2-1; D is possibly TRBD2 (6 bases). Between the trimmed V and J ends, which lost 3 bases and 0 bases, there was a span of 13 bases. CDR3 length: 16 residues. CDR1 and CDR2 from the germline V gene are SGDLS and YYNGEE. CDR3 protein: CASSGGLAISYNEQFF. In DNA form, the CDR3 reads TGTGCCAGCAGCGGGGGCCTAGCGATCTCCTACAATGAGCAGTTCTTC.

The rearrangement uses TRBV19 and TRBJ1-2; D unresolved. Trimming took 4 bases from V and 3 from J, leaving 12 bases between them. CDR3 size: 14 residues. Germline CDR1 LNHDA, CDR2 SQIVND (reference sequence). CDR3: CASSKRAVDYGYTF. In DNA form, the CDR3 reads TGTGCCAGTAGTAAAAGAGCGGTGGACTATGGCTACACCTTC.

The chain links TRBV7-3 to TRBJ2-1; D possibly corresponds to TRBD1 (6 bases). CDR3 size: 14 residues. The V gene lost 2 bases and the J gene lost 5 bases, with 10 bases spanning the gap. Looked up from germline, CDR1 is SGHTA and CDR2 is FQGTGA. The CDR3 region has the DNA TGTGCCAGCAGCTTATCAGGGGAAAACAATGAGCAGTTCTTC. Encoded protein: CASSLSGENNEQFF.

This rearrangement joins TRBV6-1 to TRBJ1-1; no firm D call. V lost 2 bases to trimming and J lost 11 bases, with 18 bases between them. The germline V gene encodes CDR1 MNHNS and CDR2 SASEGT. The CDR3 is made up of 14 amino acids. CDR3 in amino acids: CASSETPFGVRAFF. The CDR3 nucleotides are TGTGCCAGCAGTGAAACCCCGTTTGGGGTTCGGGCTTTCTTT.

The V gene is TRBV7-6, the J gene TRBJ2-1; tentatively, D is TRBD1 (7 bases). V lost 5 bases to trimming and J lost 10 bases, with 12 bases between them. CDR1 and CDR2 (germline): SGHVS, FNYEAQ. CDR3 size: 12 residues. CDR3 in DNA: TGTGCCAGCAGCGCAGCAGGGGGGGAGCAGTTCTTC. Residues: CASSAAGGEQFF.

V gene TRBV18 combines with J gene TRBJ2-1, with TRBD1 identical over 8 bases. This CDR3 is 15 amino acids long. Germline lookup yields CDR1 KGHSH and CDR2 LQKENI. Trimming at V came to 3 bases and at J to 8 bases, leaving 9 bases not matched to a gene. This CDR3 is CASSPRQGWSDEQFF. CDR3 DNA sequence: TGTGCCAGCTCACCTCGACAGGGGTGGTCGGATGAGCAGTTCTTC.

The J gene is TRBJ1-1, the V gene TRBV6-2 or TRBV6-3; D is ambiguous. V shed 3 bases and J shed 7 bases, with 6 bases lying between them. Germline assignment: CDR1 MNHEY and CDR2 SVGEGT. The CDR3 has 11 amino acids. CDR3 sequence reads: CASSYPNEAFF. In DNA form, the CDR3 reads TGTGCCAGCAGTTATCCGAATGAAGCTTTCTTT.

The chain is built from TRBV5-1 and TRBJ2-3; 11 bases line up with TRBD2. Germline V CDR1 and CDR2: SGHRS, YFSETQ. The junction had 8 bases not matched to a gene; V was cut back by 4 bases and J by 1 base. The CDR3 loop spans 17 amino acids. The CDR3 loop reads CASSGGLAGIGTDTQYF. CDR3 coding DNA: TGCGCCAGCAGCGGAGGACTAGCGGGTATAGGCACAGATACGCAGTATTTT.

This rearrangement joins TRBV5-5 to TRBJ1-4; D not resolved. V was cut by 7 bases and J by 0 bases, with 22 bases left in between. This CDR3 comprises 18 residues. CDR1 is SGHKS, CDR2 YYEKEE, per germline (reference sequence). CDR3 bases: TGTGCCAGCGGCCCTAGATTGTGGGCGGCGGCAACTAATGAAAAACTGTTTTTT. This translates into CASGPRLWAAATNEKLFF.

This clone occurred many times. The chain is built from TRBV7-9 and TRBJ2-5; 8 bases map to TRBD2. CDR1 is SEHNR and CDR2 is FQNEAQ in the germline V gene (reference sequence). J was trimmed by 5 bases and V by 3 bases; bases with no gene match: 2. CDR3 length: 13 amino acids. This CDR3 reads CASSFASGETQYF. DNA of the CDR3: TGTGCCAGCAGCTTCGCTAGCGGGGAGACCCAGTACTTC.

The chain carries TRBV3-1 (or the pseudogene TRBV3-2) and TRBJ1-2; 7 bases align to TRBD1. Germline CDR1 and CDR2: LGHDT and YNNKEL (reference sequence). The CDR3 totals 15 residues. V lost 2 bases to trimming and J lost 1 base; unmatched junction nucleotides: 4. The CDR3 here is CASSQWQGDNYGYTF. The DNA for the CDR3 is TGTGCCAGCAGCCAATGGCAGGGGGATAACTATGGCTACACCTTC.

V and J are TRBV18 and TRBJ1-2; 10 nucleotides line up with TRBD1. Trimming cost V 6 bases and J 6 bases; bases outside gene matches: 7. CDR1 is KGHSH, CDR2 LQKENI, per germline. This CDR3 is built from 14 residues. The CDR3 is CASSGQGSVHGYTF. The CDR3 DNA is TGTGCCAGCTCGGGACAGGGGTCAGTCCATGGCTACACCTTC. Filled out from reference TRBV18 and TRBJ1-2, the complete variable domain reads NAGVMQNPRHLVRRRGQEARLRCSPMKGHSHVYWYRQLPEEGLKFMVYLQKENIIDESGMPKERFSAEFPKEGPSILRIQQVVRGDSAAYFCASSGQGSVHGYTFGSGTRLTVV.